A single sample gave rise to the 22 T cell receptor beta chains below, sequenced in a study of blood T cell repertoires in COVID-19. The table came from immunoSEQ multiplex PCR; TCRdb's copy has only in-frame clones and leaves some out. The sample contains 130,000 to 150,000 clones, almost 90% of which appear only once. The material sequenced was peripheral blood. Receptors originate from a man aged 45-60 years with active or convalescent COVID-19.

This clone was counted between two and nine times. The rearrangement uses TRBV18 and TRBJ2-7, with 9 bases matching TRBD1. CDR1 and CDR2 from the germline V gene are KGHSH and LQKENI. V gave up 6 bases and J gave up 5 bases; unmatched junction bases: 11. CDR3 length: 15 residues. The CDR3 reads CASSLTGGGLDEQYF. The CDR3 DNA reads as TGTGCCAGCTCTCTAACAGGGGGCGGTCTGGACGAGCAGTACTTC.

This chain links TRBV7-3 with TRBJ2-2; 9 bases are shared with TRBD2. V dropped 5 bases and J dropped 2; count of bases not matched to a gene: 6. The CDR3 is 16 residues long. The germline V gene encodes CDR1 SGHTA and CDR2 FQGTGA. CDR3 DNA: TGTGCCAGCAGCCCGACTAGCGGATTAAACACCGGGGAGCTGTTTTTT. Its protein product is CASSPTSGLNTGELFF.

Concerning this clone itself: The same CDR3 arises from other DNA sequences in this sample as well. The rearrangement joins TRBV19 to TRBJ1-5; TRBD1 might be the D (5 bases). This CDR3 spans 14 amino acids. Trimming stripped 3 bases from V and 2 bases from J, with 8 bases between. Germline lookup yields CDR1 LNHDA and CDR2 SQIVND (reference sequence). CDR3 nucleotides: TGTGCCAGTAGTATTTCGGGGGGCAATCAGCCCCAGCATTTT. Amino acids: CASSISGGNQPQHF.

The rearrangement joins TRBV6-5 to TRBJ1-2, with 8 positions matching TRBD1. V shed 6 bases and J 8 bases; nucleotides not matched to a gene: 8. This CDR3 is 13 amino acids long. Germline CDR1 and CDR2: MNHEY and SVGAGI. The CDR3 DNA follows: TGTGCCAGCAGATTTACAGGGGGAGAGGGCTACACCTTC. It yields the protein CASRFTGGEGYTF.

The chain carries TRBV9 and TRBJ1-1, with D hard to call. The CDR3 contains 12 residues. Trimming took off 0 bases at V and 10 bases at J, with 10 bases between the two ends. CDR1 and CDR2 (germline): SGDLS, YYNGEE. The CDR3: CASSVVEGAAFF. DNA for the CDR3: TGTGCCAGCAGCGTAGTAGAGGGCGCAGCTTTCTTT.

This chain links TRBV9 with TRBJ1-2; the match to TRBD1 covers 7 bases. Germline lookup yields CDR1 SGDLS and CDR2 YYNGEE. The V gene end was trimmed by 4 bases and the J gene end by 3 bases; junction bases not matched to a gene: 9. This CDR3 region has 15 residues. The CDR3 nucleotides read TGTGCCAGCAGCCCAGGGGGGAGAACGGACTATGGCTACACCTTC. As protein: CASSPGGRTDYGYTF.

This chain uses TRBV7-6 with TRBJ2-5; tentative D call: TRBD2 (5 bases). CDR3 length: 15 residues. The germline gives CDR1 SGHVS, CDR2 FNYEAQ. Trimming took off 0 bases at V and 3 bases at J, with 11 bases between the two ends. The CDR3 sequence: CASSLAGHGEETQYF. Written as DNA, the CDR3 is TGTGCCAGCAGCTTAGCGGGTCACGGGGAAGAGACCCAGTACTTC. The variable domain in full, with the rest retrieved from reference TRBV7-6 and TRBJ2-5, is GAGVSQSPRYKVTKRGQDVALRCDPISGHVSLYWYRQALGQGPEFLTYFNYEAQQDKSGLPNDRFSAERPEGSISTLTIQRTEQRDSAMYRCASSLAGHGEETQYFGPGTRLLVL.

The J gene is TRBJ2-2, the V gene TRBV18; TRBD1 agrees at 8 bases. The CDR3 spans 15 residues. The junction had 6 bases not matched to a gene; V was cut back by 6 bases and J by 3 bases. Germline CDR1 KGHSH, CDR2 LQKENI. In DNA form, the CDR3 reads TGTGCCAGCTCTCCGGACAGGGTGGACACCGGGGAGCTGTTTTTT. This codes for CASSPDRVDTGELFF. The whole variable domain, remainder taken from reference TRBV18 and TRBJ2-2, is NAGVMQNPRHLVRRRGQEARLRCSPMKGHSHVYWYRQLPEEGLKFMVYLQKENIIDESGMPKERFSAEFPKEGPSILRIQQVVRGDSAAYFCASSPDRVDTGELFFGEGSRLTVL.

V is TRBV12-1 and J is TRBJ2-3; the DNA was not used to check the table's D call, TRBD2. TRBV12-1 is noted as a pseudogene. The CDR3 loop spans 18 amino acids. CDR3 protein: CASSATPCPEGSTDTQYF. CDR3 DNA: TGTGCCAGCAGCGCTACTCCCTGTCCGGAGGGGAGCACAGATACGCAGTATTTT.

The chain uses TRBV7-3 and TRBJ2-2, with 8 bases that match TRBD2. Germline V lookup: CDR1 SGHTA, CDR2 FQGTGA. The V segment lost 2 bases and the J segment 2 bases; nucleotides outside the gene matches: 4. The CDR3 length is 16 residues. The CDR3 nucleotides are TGTGCCAGCAGCTTACCTGTAGCGGGAAACACCGGGGAGCTGTTTTTT. It is translated as CASSLPVAGNTGELFF. The complete variable domain, with remaining parts taken from reference TRBV7-3 and TRBJ2-2, reads GAGVSQTPSNKVTEKGKYVELRCDPISGHTALYWYRQSLGQGPEFLIYFQGTGAADDSGLPNDRFFAVRPEGSVSTLKIQRTERGDSAVYLCASSLPVAGNTGELFFGEGSRLTVL.

V is TRBV6-1 and J is TRBJ2-7; maybe TRBD1 (6 bases). This CDR3 has 18 residues. The germline V gene encodes CDR1 MNHNS and CDR2 SASEGT. V was clipped by 3 bases and J by 2 bases, with 23 bases between them. In DNA, the CDR3 is TGTGCCAGCAGTGAGTCGGTCCGTGGCTGGACAGAGACCTACGAGCAGTACTTC. Protein: CASSESVRGWTETYEQYF.

The genes are TRBV2 and TRBJ1-5; D call uncertain. Between the trimmed V and J ends, which lost 4 bases and 2 bases, there was a span of 12 bases. This CDR3 is built from 15 residues. Germline V gene lookup returns CDR1 SNHLY and CDR2 FYNNEI. CDR3 in amino acids: CASSGQAGGNQPQHF. The CDR3 nucleotides read TGTGCCAGCAGTGGCCAGGCCGGCGGCAATCAGCCCCAGCATTTT.

The chain employs TRBV5-1 and TRBJ1-1; 9 bases are shared with TRBD1. The CDR3 has 16 residues. V lost 0 bases and J lost 3; bases outside the gene matches: 6. From germline, CDR1 is SGHRS and CDR2 YFSETQ. The CDR3 is CASSLEGQGRHTEAFF. CDR3 sequence (DNA): TGCGCCAGCAGCTTGGAGGGACAGGGTCGGCACACTGAAGCTTTCTTT.

This chain links TRBV6-5 with TRBJ1-1, with 9 bases that match TRBD1. The trim removed 4 bases at V and 1 base at J, leaving 4 bases unmatched. The V gene's germline CDR1 is MNHEY and CDR2 SVGAGI. This CDR3 comprises 15 residues. CDR3 DNA sequence: TGTGCCAGCAGTTGGACAGGGGAGGGGAACACTGAAGCTTTCTTT. Protein sequence: CASSWTGEGNTEAFF.

The genes are TRBV4-2 and TRBJ2-2, with 11 bases lining up with TRBD2. The CDR3 sequence is 17 residues long. J lost 3 bases, V lost 0 bases, and 3 bases had no gene match. The germline V gene has CDR1 LGHNA and CDR2 YNFKEQ. CDR3 loop: CASSQEVAGGYTGELFF. For the CDR3, the DNA is TGTGCCAGCAGCCAAGAGGTAGCGGGAGGGTACACCGGGGAGCTGTTTTTT.

This chain uses TRBV19 with TRBJ2-7; tentative D call: TRBD2 (6 bases). CDR1 and CDR2 from the germline V gene are LNHDA and SQIVND (reference sequence). This CDR3 comprises 14 residues. V lost 4 bases and J lost 3, with 13 bases in between. As DNA, the CDR3 is TGTGCCAGTAGTAGGGGCGGGATGGTCTACGAGCAGTACTTC. Translated: CASSRGGMVYEQYF.

The chain couples TRBV7-3 to TRBJ2-3; D might be TRBD1 (5 bases). With 4 bases removed from V and 2 bases from J, the gap between germline ends came to 10 bases. CDR1 and CDR2 (germline): SGHTA, FQGTGA. The CDR3 loop spans 14 amino acids. The CDR3 reads CASSSDGHTDTQYF. CDR3 DNA: TGTGCCAGCAGCTCGGACGGACACACAGATACGCAGTATTTT.

The chain uses TRBV19 and TRBJ2-3; weak D call: TRBD2 (7 bases). This CDR3 has 15 amino acids. V was cut by 6 bases and J by 4 bases, with 17 bases left in between. Germline CDR1 and CDR2: LNHDA and SQIVND (reference sequence). The CDR3 DNA reads as TGTGCCAGTAGAGGGGGACTAACCTCCTCAGATACGCAGTATTTT. This gives the protein CASRGGLTSSDTQYF.

J is TRBJ1-2 and V is TRBV29-1; 9 bases fit TRBD1. Germline CDR1 SQVTM, CDR2 ANQGSEA. This CDR3 comprises 14 residues. The V and J ends lost 3 bases and 3 bases, in that order; junction bases with no gene match: 5. CDR3 coding DNA: TGCAGCGTTGAGAGGGACAGGGAGGACTATGGCTACACCTTC. Amino acid sequence: CSVERDREDYGYTF. Full variable domain (outside the CDR3, taken from reference TRBV29-1 and TRBJ1-2): SAVISQKPSRDICQRGTSLTIQCQVDSQVTMMFWYRQQPGQSLTLIATANQGSEATYESGFVIDKFPISRPNLTFSTLTVSNMSPEDSSIYLCSVERDREDYGYTFGSGTRLTVV.

The V and J genes are TRBV25-1 and TRBJ1-2; 8 bases align to TRBD1. The CDR3 runs 17 residues. Germline CDR1 is MGHDK and CDR2 is SYGVNS. V trimming: 3 bases; J trimming: 8 bases; junction bases outside the gene matches: 17. The CDR3 nucleotides read TGTGCCAGCAGTGATCCCGGGACAGGAGGCCGCCTAGGCGGCTACACCTTC. It translates to CASSDPGTGGRLGGYTF.

This chain uses TRBV9 with TRBJ2-1, with 10 nucleotides matching TRBD2. With V trimmed by 6 bases and J by 4 bases, 7 bases remained unmatched. CDR1 is SGDLS, CDR2 YYNGEE, per germline. The CDR3 contains 15 residues. The CDR3 DNA reads as TGTGCCAGCACCCCGATAGCGGGAGGTTACAATGAGCAGTTCTTC. Its translation: CASTPIAGGYNEQFF.

This clone was counted only a few times. The rearrangement uses TRBV7-2 and TRBJ1-5; TRBD1 is a possible D gene (6 bases). Germline V lookup: CDR1 SGHTA, CDR2 FQGNSA. V was cut by 5 bases and J by 7 bases, with 15 bases left in between. This CDR3 is 14 amino acids long. CDR3 amino acids: CASSLRPGDQPQHF. The CDR3 bases are TGTGCCAGCAGCCTACGACCAGGGGACCAGCCCCAGCATTTT.